This T cell receptor beta chain appears in the sequencing data of a study of blood T cell repertoires in COVID-19. Study summary: Donors in the United States, Italy and Spain gave samples during acute or convalescent COVID-19. PBMCs, B-cell-depleted T cells, or T cells provided the cDNA or gDNA that made up the material.

Seattle's cohort entered during active infection and was followed longitudinally. Per the original data handling: Amplifying reference gene primers gave estimates of nucleated cell counts. The assay was immunoSEQ multiplex PCR, and TCRdb's table has in-frame clones only and misses some. The V and J calls and clone size were taken over from that table, and D and trimming were inferred from the DNA. Of about 150,000 clones listed, roughly 80% are singletons. After removal of 0 bases from V and 5 bases from J, the junction contained 4 bases not matched to a gene. The germline V gene encodes CDR1 SGHRS and CDR2 YFSETQ. The CDR3 spans 15 residues.

The genes are TRBV5-1 and TRBJ1-4; 7 bases line up with TRBD1. The sequencing sample was made of peripheral blood. The source is a woman aged 55-75 years with COVID-19, enrolled during active disease. The CDR3 loop reads CASSLVGQMNEKLFF. CDR3 in DNA: TGCGCCAGCAGCTTGGTGGGACAGATGAATGAAAAACTGTTTTTT.